This TCR beta chain comes out of a study of T cell repertoires in cytomegalovirus infection. Turning to the study itself: Both a matching HLA type and CMV infection were indicated by public TCR beta signatures.

From the reads, TCRdb called clonotypes with MiXCR, one entry per CDR3 protein. The data show 700,000 to 900,000 distinct CDR3 sequences, under 35% seen once. This clonotype occurred a few times. Antigen unknown. The specimen was cultured CD8+ T cells from PBMCs, collected from culture after CMV antigen stimulation. The TCR was taken from a human donor in good health (CMV status not recorded). Some clones in this sample may be carry-over from other donors' samples.

CDR3 sequence (DNA): TGTGCCAGCAGTTTGGTCAGTTATAATGAAAAACTGTTTTTT. Translating gives CASSLVSYNEKLFF. This rearrangement joins TRBV28 to TRBJ1-4, with D uncertain. Germline CDR1 reads MDHEN; CDR2 reads SYDVKM. The CDR3 has 14 amino acids. V gave up 3 bases and J gave up 4 bases, with 9 bases separating them.